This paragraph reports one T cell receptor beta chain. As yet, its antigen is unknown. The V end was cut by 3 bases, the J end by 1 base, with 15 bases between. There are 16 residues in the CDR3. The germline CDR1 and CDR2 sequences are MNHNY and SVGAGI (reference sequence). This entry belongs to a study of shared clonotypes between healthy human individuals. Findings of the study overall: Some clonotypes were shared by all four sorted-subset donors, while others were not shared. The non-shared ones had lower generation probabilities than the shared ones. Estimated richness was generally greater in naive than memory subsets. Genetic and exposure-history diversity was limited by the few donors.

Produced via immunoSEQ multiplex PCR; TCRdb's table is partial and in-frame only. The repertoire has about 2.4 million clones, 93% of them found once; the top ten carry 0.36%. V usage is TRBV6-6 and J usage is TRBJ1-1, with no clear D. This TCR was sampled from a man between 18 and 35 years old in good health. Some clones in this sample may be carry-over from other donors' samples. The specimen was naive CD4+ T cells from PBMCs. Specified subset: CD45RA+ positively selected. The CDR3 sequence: CASSYFPQEANTEAFF. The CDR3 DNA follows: TGTGCCAGCAGTTATTTCCCTCAGGAGGCGAACACTGAAGCTTTCTTT.